These 5 T cell receptor beta chains came from one sample sequenced in a study of T-cell memory formation after mild COVID-19. TCRdb called the 5' RACE reads again in MiXCR, with one record for every CDR3 protein. The sample contains about 130,000 distinct CDR3 sequences, 15% to 20% of which appear only once. Sequenced sample: PBMCs or a T cell subset sorted from them (not recorded which). All receptors derive from a man aged 18-30 years who had mild COVID-19 (a few samples of this study predate the infection). Cell type and time point are not known.

This clonotype was detected only a few times. CDR3 DNA sequence: TGTGCCAGCAGTGCGCTAGCGGGGAACGGAGGCCAAGAGACCCAGTACTTC. Its protein is CASSALAGNGGQETQYF. The rearrangement links TRBV2 to TRBJ2-5; 9 positions match TRBD2. The CDR3 runs 17 residues. Germline V gene sequence: CDR1 SNHLY, CDR2 FYNNEI. The junction had 10 bases not matched to a gene; V was cut back by 4 bases and J by 1 base.

This clonotype turned up a few times. The chain links TRBV19 to TRBJ2-1; no reliable D call. Germline V gene sequence: CDR1 LNHDA, CDR2 SQIVND (reference sequence). Deletions cut 4 bases from V and 0 bases from J, with 7 bases between. The CDR3 covers 14 residues. In DNA, the CDR3 is TGTGCCAGTAGTACCTACAGCTCCTACAATGAGCAGTTCTTC. This sequence encodes CASSTYSSYNEQFF.

This clonotype was observed a handful of times. The V call is TRBV28, the J call TRBJ1-2, with D perhaps matching TRBD1 (5 bases). This CDR3 is built from 13 residues. CDR1 is MDHEN, CDR2 SYDVKM, per germline. Trimming removed 3 bases at V and 6 bases at J, with 11 bases between. The CDR3 sequence is CASSFSGGDGYTF. The CDR3 DNA reads as TGTGCCAGCAGTTTCTCCGGAGGGGATGGCTACACCTTC.

The CDR3 protein is CASSYQGETDTQYF. CDR3 DNA: TGTGCCAGCAGTTATCAGGGGGAGACAGATACGCAGTATTTT. J is TRBJ2-3 and V is TRBV6-5, with TRBD1 matching over 7 bases. Germline CDR1 MNHEY, CDR2 SVGAGI. The CDR3 consists of 14 residues. Unmatched junction bases numbered 3, after V lost 3 bases and J lost 3 bases.

This clonotype has a handful of counts. This sequence joins TRBV9 and TRBJ2-4, with D possibly being TRBD1 or TRBD2 (5 bases each). Trimming pared 0 bases from V and 9 bases from J, leaving 16 bases between. Germline values: CDR1 SGDLS, CDR2 YYNGEE. The CDR3 is 15 amino acids. CDR3 amino acids: CASSVVRDGGGIQYF. CDR3 sequence (DNA): TGTGCCAGCAGCGTAGTACGGGACGGCGGCGGCATTCAGTACTTC.